The sequence of this T cell receptor beta chain was determined in a study of shared T cell receptors in the human thymus. Germline CDR1 is MGHRA and CDR2 is YSYEKL. The CDR3 runs 16 residues. Trimming stripped 0 bases from V and 0 bases from J, with 10 bases between. Profiling relied on immunoSEQ multiplex PCR, and the TCRdb table lists in-frame clones only, not all of them. The sample contains more than 550,000 clones, 80% to 90% of which appear only once. This sample was shared with a second study, whose subject was human thymus T cells. That source adds: Corrective surgery for congenital heart defects was being performed on the healthy Finnish infants who were the donors. From resections taken during corrective heart surgery, the thymus tissue was obtained. Thymic as well as blood repertoires seemed to favor certain V and J genes unevenly. A high degree of thymic repertoire overlap among unrelated individuals was reported in related research.

The clonotype was recovered from a boy in the first two years of life with a congenital heart defect. The sequenced material came from thymocytes. The J gene is TRBJ2-3, the V gene TRBV4-1; D gene unclear. For the CDR3, the DNA is TGCGCCAGCAGCCAAGATTCAGTTTCTAGCACAGATACGCAGTATTTT. Translation: CASSQDSVSSTDTQYF.